A selection of T cell receptor beta chains follows, all from one sample in a study of T cells after yellow fever vaccination. In TCRdb, the 5' RACE reads were re-called with MiXCR into one record per CDR3 protein. Of 400,000 to 450,000 distinct CDR3 sequences in the sample, over 15% were seen once. The sample here was PBMCs, taken before the yellow fever booster vaccination. The receptors were gathered from a man younger than 35 who received the YFV17D yellow fever vaccine. The CDR3 runs from the conserved cysteine through the conserved F or W. A D gene is named only where the DNA matches it firmly. Size is omitted from some rows. Given values are once, few, many or a class for expanded clones.

v_call	j_call	clone_size	d_call	cdr3_nt	cdr3_aa
TRBV3-1	TRBJ2-5	-	TRBD1	TGTGCCAGCAGCCCAAAGGACAGGCTTTCACGGACCCAGTACTTC	CASSPKDRLSRTQYF
TRBV24-1	TRBJ2-3	-	-	TGTGCCACCAGTGATCGCTCGTTTGGGGATACGCAGTATTTT	CATSDRSFGDTQYF
TRBV7-3	TRBJ1-4	many	-	TGTGCCAGCAGCTACCTGAATAATGAAAAACTGTTTTTT	CASSYLNNEKLFF
TRBV5-1	TRBJ2-3	few	-	TGCGCCAGCAGCCCCCGGTTCGCGGGCACAGATACGCAGTATTTT	CASSPRFAGTDTQYF
TRBV10-3	TRBJ1-2	-	-	TGTGCCATCACCGAGGAGCAAGACTTCTATGGCTACACCTTC	CAITEEQDFYGYTF
TRBV10-3	TRBJ2-1	-	-	TGTGCCATCAGTGAGGACGTTTCGACACCACCAACCAATGAGCAGTTCTTC	CAISEDVSTPPTNEQFF
TRBV12-3/TRBV12-4	TRBJ1-6	-	-	TGTGCCAGCAGCCCAGGGGAAGCCAATTCACCCCTCCACTTT	CASSPGEANSPLHF
TRBV12-3/TRBV12-4	TRBJ2-5	-	-	TGTGCCAGCAGCTACACCGACGCGGTCCAAGGGACCCAGTACTTC	CASSYTDAVQGTQYF
TRBV20-1	TRBJ1-2	-	-	TGCAGTGCCCCGGATCCAGGACTTTTTAACAACTATGGCTACACCTTC	CSAPDPGLFNNYGYTF
TRBV4-1	TRBJ1-2	few	-	TGCGCCAGCAGCCAAGGTGTTCAAAGGAATGGCTACACCTTC	CASSQGVQRNGYTF
TRBV10-3	TRBJ2-1	few	-	TGTGCCATCAGTGAGCCCGAGAGGCTTGAGCAGTTCTTC	CAISEPERLEQFF
TRBV7-2	TRBJ2-1	-	-	TGTGCCAGCAGCACTCTACTTACCCAGGGACTCTGGGTCAATGAGCAGTTCTTC	CASSTLLTQGLWVNEQFF
TRBV24-1	TRBJ2-3	-	-	TGTGCCACGCGGGATGCCGATACGCAGTATTTT	CATRDADTQYF
TRBV10-3	TRBJ1-1	-	TRBD1	TGTGCCATCAGTGCAATGACAGGGGTTAACACTGAAGCTTTCTTT	CAISAMTGVNTEAFF
TRBV7-2	TRBJ2-5	many	-	TGTGCCAGCAGCTCCGGGGCCCAAGAGACCCAGTACTTC	CASSSGAQETQYF
TRBV6-1	TRBJ2-3	few	-	TGTGCCAGCAGTGAAGCGCATTTCCTCCCCGGCGATACGCAGTATTTT	CASSEAHFLPGDTQYF
TRBV7-2	TRBJ2-5	-	TRBD2	TGTGCCAGCAGCCTTTGGGCGGGGGTAGGAGAGACCCAGTACTTC	CASSLWAGVGETQYF
TRBV11-1	TRBJ2-3	-	-	TGTGCCAGTGGTCCCAGGGGCACAGATACGCAGTATTTT	CASGPRGTDTQYF
TRBV12-3/TRBV12-4	TRBJ1-4	-	-	TGTGCCAGCAGTTCACACCCCGGGTCCCGCAATGAAAAACTGTTTTTT	CASSSHPGSRNEKLFF